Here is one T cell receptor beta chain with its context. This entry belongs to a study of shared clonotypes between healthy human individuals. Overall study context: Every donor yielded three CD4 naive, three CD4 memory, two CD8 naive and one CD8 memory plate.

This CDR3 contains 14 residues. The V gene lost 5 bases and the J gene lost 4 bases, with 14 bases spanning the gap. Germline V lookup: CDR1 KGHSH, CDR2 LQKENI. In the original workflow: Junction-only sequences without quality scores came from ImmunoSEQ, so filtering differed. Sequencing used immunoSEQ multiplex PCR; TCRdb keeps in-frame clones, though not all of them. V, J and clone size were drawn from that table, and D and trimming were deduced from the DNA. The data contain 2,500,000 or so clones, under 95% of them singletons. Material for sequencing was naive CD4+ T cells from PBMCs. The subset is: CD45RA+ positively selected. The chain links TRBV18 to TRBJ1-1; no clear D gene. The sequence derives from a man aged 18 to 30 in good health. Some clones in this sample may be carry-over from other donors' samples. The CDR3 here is CASSAYGVGTEAFF. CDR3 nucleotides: TGTGCCAGCTCAGCTTATGGGGTGGGCACTGAAGCTTTCTTT.